A single T cell receptor (beta chain) is shown here with its context. Its antigen is unidentified. The V gene lost 1 base and the J gene lost 1 base, with 7 bases spanning the gap. The CDR3 extends over 14 amino acids. Germline CDR1 is MNHNS and CDR2 is SASEGT. These data come from a study of T cell responses to AZD1222 COVID-19 vaccine. Overall study results and limits: The study sampled repertoires only after the peak T cell response.

Profiling relied on immunoSEQ multiplex PCR, and the TCRdb table lists in-frame clones only, not all of them. Here the sample spans 150,000 or so clones, just under 95% being singletons. This TCR came from an adult in good health. V and J are TRBV6-1 and TRBJ1-1; no clear D gene. The input for sequencing was peripheral blood, taken on day 0 of AZD1222 vaccination. As DNA, the CDR3 is TGTGCCAGCAGTGAAGTAACACAGAACACTGAAGCTTTCTTT. It specifies CASSEVTQNTEAFF.